One sample yielded the 10 T cell receptor beta chains listed below, sequenced in a study of T cells in Graves' hyperthyroidism and ophthalmopathy. Amplification of TCR beta CDR3 regions was performed using RNA transcripts as template. HTBI primers were employed in a first-round RT-PCR of the TCR CDR3. From the multiplex PCR reads, TCRdb called clonotypes with MiXCR, one entry per CDR3 protein. Counted here are approximately 560,000 distinct CDR3 sequences, roughly 14% occurring once; the ten biggest clones make up around 7.3%. Source material: blood. These receptor sequences come from a woman aged 25 to 39 with Graves' hyperthyroidism.

This clonotype has at least ten counts. This chain links TRBV20-1 with TRBJ2-1, with no clear D. The V and J ends lost 5 bases and 8 bases respectively, with 13 bases between them. This CDR3 spans 12 amino acids. In germline, CDR1 is DFQATT, CDR2 SNEGSKA (reference sequence). The CDR3 bases are TGCAGTGCTGAGCCCTGGACCGATGAGCAGTTCTTC. This gives the protein CSAEPWTDEQFF.

This sequence joins TRBV20-1 and TRBJ1-2; no clear D gene. Trimming removed 4 bases from V and 2 bases from J, with 11 bases in between. Germline CDR1 and CDR2: DFQATT and SNEGSKA (reference sequence). CDR3 length equals 13 residues. The CDR3 region is CSATNPENYGYTF. For the CDR3, the DNA is TGCAGTGCTACCAACCCGGAGAACTATGGCTACACCTTC.

This clonotype was counted between two and nine times. The rearrangement uses TRBV6-9 and TRBJ1-5; 9 bases are a match to TRBD1. The length of the CDR3 is 16 residues. The trim removed 3 bases at V and 5 bases at J, leaving 8 bases unmatched. CDR1 and CDR2 (germline): MNHGY, SVAAGI. The CDR3 sequence is CASSYPGQGGDQPQHF. The CDR3 coding sequence is TGTGCCAGCAGTTACCCGGGACAGGGAGGCGATCAGCCCCAGCATTTT.

This chain uses TRBV4-3 with TRBJ2-1; D might be TRBD2 (5 bases). This CDR3 is 16 amino acids long. V was trimmed by 0 bases and J by 2 bases, leaving 11 bases between them. Per the germline V gene, CDR1 is LGHNA and CDR2 is YSLEER. The CDR3 is CASSQDVRAPYNEQFF. CDR3 DNA: TGCGCCAGCAGCCAAGACGTGAGGGCCCCCTACAATGAGCAGTTCTTC.

The chain has TRBV2 and TRBJ1-4; D remains ambiguous. Trimming took off 4 bases at V and 8 bases at J, with 17 bases between the two ends. There are 15 residues in the CDR3. Looked up from germline, CDR1 is SNHLY and CDR2 is FYNNEI. The CDR3 DNA reads as TGTGCCAGCAGTGCATATGGGTTTTATCAAGAAAAACTGTTTTTT. Translated: CASSAYGFYQEKLFF. The full variable domain, with the rest looked up from reference TRBV2 and TRBJ1-4, is EPEVTQTPSHQVTQMGQEVILRCVPISNHLYFYWYRQILGQKVEFLVSFYNNEISEKSEIFDDQFSVERPDGSNFTLKIRSTKLEDSAMYFCASSAYGFYQEKLFFGSGTQLSVL.

In this sample, this clonotype turned up many times. This chain uses TRBV12-3 or TRBV12-4 with TRBJ1-6; 8 bases match TRBD1. CDR3 length equals 14 residues. The junction had 5 bases not matched to a gene; V was cut back by 6 bases and J by 7 bases. The DNA for the CDR3 is TGTGCCAGCAGGACCGGACAGGGAAATTCACCCCTCCACTTT. It is translated as CASRTGQGNSPLHF.

In its sample, this clonotype was seen many times. This sequence joins TRBV27 and TRBJ2-3, with D perhaps matching TRBD2 (6 bases). The ends were cut back, 7 bases at V and 4 bases at J, with 12 bases in the middle. Germline assignment: CDR1 MNHEY and CDR2 SMNVEV (reference sequence). The CDR3 sequence is 13 residues long. CDR3 coding DNA: TGTGCCAGCACATCGGGAGTGTCAGATACGCAGTATTTT. Protein sequence: CASTSGVSDTQYF.

To note about this clonotype: This sequence may be a read error, since a much larger clone differs from it by one base. The J gene is TRBJ1-2, the V gene TRBV6-5, with a tentative D call TRBD1 (5 bases). CDR3 length: 16 amino acids. With 3 bases removed from V and 6 bases from J, the gap between germline ends came to 20 bases. Germline CDR1 is MNHEY and CDR2 is SVGAGI. CDR3 loop: CASSYNGALVNHGYTF. As DNA, the CDR3 is TGTGCCAGCAGTTATAACGGGGCGTTAGTCAACCATGGCTACACCTTC.

This clonotype was picked up one time. The CDR3 DNA is TGTGCCAGCAGCCTAGCGGGTCAGAGCTCCTACAATGAGCAGTTCTTC. This gives the protein CASSLAGQSSYNEQFF. The chain carries TRBV6-1 and TRBJ2-1; 8 bases map to TRBD2. The germline CDR1 and CDR2 sequences are MNHNS and SASEGT. This CDR3 comprises 16 residues. The V gene end was trimmed by 6 bases and the J gene end by 0 bases; junction bases not matched to a gene: 7.

The J gene is TRBJ2-7, the V gene TRBV13, with a weak D call TRBD2 (6 bases). The CDR3 sequence is 16 residues long. Germline V lookup: CDR1 PRHDT, CDR2 FYEKMQ (reference sequence). With 0 bases removed from V and 7 bases from J, the gap between germline ends came to 19 bases. In nucleotides, the CDR3 is TGTGCCAGCAGCTTAGGAATTGGAGGGAGGTTTGGGGAGCAGTACTTC. Amino acid sequence: CASSLGIGGRFGEQYF.